Below are 26 T cell receptor beta chains sequenced from a single sample in a study of blood T cell repertoires in COVID-19. Assay used: immunoSEQ multiplex PCR; TCRdb lists only in-frame clones, some missing. The sample carries some 31,000 clones, about nine tenths recorded once. Material: peripheral blood. Source of these receptors: a human donor with active COVID-19. The donor label of this sample is uncertain.

The J gene is TRBJ2-5, the V gene TRBV7-6; maybe TRBD2 (6 bases). The CDR3 spans 16 residues. Trimming took 2 bases from V and 2 from J, leaving 15 bases between them. CDR1 and CDR2 from the germline V gene are SGHVS and FNYEAQ. The CDR3 loop is CASSLMRDAGQETQYF. Written as DNA, the CDR3 is TGTGCCAGCAGCTTAATGAGGGACGCGGGACAAGAGACCCAGTACTTC.

This chain links TRBV7-2 with TRBJ2-5; TRBD1 matches at 7 bases. The J segment lost 5 bases and the V segment lost 4 bases, leaving 13 bases of the junction unmatched. Per germline, CDR1 SGHTA and CDR2 FQGNSA. The CDR3 is made up of 16 amino acids. The CDR3 sequence: CASSWGWTGASETQYF. The DNA of the CDR3 is TGTGCCAGCAGCTGGGGGTGGACAGGAGCTAGCGAGACCCAGTACTTC. Full variable domain (missing parts from reference TRBV7-2 and TRBJ2-5): GAGVSQSPSNKVTEKGKDVELRCDPISGHTALYWYRQSLGQGLEFLIYFQGNSAPDKSGLPSDRFSAERTGGSVSTLTIQRTQQEDSAVYLCASSWGWTGASETQYFGPGTRLLVL.

The CDR3 here is CAAQAGFRNTGELFF. Written as DNA, the CDR3 is TGTGCCGCGCAGGCAGGGTTCCGGAACACCGGGGAGCTGTTTTTT. The chain uses TRBV19 and TRBJ2-2; maybe TRBD1 (5 bases). CDR1 and CDR2 from the germline V gene are LNHDA and SQIVND (reference sequence). Trimming took 11 bases from V and 1 from J, leaving 17 bases between them. This CDR3 comprises 15 residues.

This clone was seen a few times. A junction boundary mismatches the germline segment, possibly from a read error. The chain couples TRBV6-6 to TRBJ1-2, with unresolved D. Per germline, CDR1 MNHNY and CDR2 SVGAGI (reference sequence). This CDR3 is 16 amino acids long. The CDR3, as DNA: TGTGCCAGCAGCCAAAAATACCTGGTCGGCACCGAGGTTAGGCAATTC. Encoded protein: CASSQKYLVGTEVRQF.

The rearrangement uses TRBV11-2 and TRBJ2-7; D is perhaps TRBD1 (6 bases). V was pared by 5 bases and J by 2 bases, with 16 bases between. Germline V gene data show CDR1 as SGHAT and CDR2 as FQNNGV. This CDR3 is 15 amino acids long. CDR3 nucleotide sequence: TGTGCCAGCAGCCTTAGAGGACAGAATCCCTACGAGCAGTACTTC. This sequence encodes CASSLRGQNPYEQYF.

J is TRBJ1-6 and V is TRBV6-6; 8 bases match TRBD1. This CDR3 has 15 residues. V was clipped by 2 bases and J by 6 bases; unmatched bases: 3. Germline assignment: CDR1 MNHNY and CDR2 SVGAGI (reference sequence). CDR3 in DNA: TGTGCCAGCAGTTACGGACAGGGTGGTAATTCACCCCTCCACTTT. It yields the protein CASSYGQGGNSPLHF.

This clone has a single count. The J gene is TRBJ2-5, the V gene TRBV28, with 12 bases that match TRBD2. Trimming took 6 bases from V and 1 from J; bases not matched to a gene: 6. Germline V gives CDR1 MDHEN, CDR2 SYDVKM. This CDR3 has 16 residues. As DNA, the CDR3 is TGTGCCAGCAGCCGCGGACTAGCGGGGACCCAAGAGACCCAGTACTTC. Protein sequence: CASSRGLAGTQETQYF.

The chain links TRBV6-5 to TRBJ1-1, with 7 bases lining up with TRBD1. The CDR3 covers 13 residues. The ends lost 6 bases at V and 10 bases at J; junction bases unmatched: 11. Germline V lookup: CDR1 MNHEY, CDR2 SVGAGI. CDR3: CASSATGVRRAFF. In DNA form, the CDR3 reads TGTGCCAGCAGCGCCACAGGGGTAAGAAGAGCTTTCTTT.

J is TRBJ2-6 and V is TRBV7-2; 8 bases fit TRBD1. This CDR3 contains 15 residues. V gave up 5 bases and J gave up 2 bases; unmatched junction bases: 2. Germline V gene lookup returns CDR1 SGHTA and CDR2 FQGNSA. Here the CDR3 reads CASSLDRAGANVLTF. CDR3 nucleotide sequence: TGTGCCAGCAGCCTGGACAGGGCTGGGGCCAACGTCCTGACTTTC.

The chain has TRBV5-6 and TRBJ2-4; D call uncertain. The V gene's germline CDR1 is SGHDT and CDR2 YYEEEE. The length of the CDR3 is 15 residues. The germline V and J ends were trimmed by 2 bases and 0 bases, with 9 bases remaining between them. CDR3 coding DNA: TGTGCCAGCAGCTTCCGTGTGTTAGCCAAAAACATTCAGTACTTC. It yields the protein CASSFRVLAKNIQYF.

The chain combines TRBV4-3 with TRBJ1-1; D gene unclear. Looked up from germline, CDR1 is LGHNA and CDR2 is YSLEER. V dropped 0 bases and J dropped 7 bases, with 12 bases sitting between them. The CDR3 is 14 amino acids. The chain's CDR3 is CASSQDTPFVEAFF. The CDR3 coding sequence is TGCGCCAGCAGCCAAGATACACCTTTTGTTGAAGCTTTCTTT.

The chain uses TRBV19 and TRBJ2-5; weak D call: TRBD1 (5 bases). The V end was cut by 1 base, the J end by 5 bases, with 11 bases between. This CDR3 is built from 14 residues. Germline V gives CDR1 LNHDA, CDR2 SQIVND (reference sequence). CDR3 in DNA: TGTGCCAGTAGTATAGGACAGCACCGGGAGACCCAGTACTTC. The encoded protein is CASSIGQHRETQYF.

V gene TRBV15 combines with J gene TRBJ2-4, with 10 bases matching TRBD2. The CDR3 loop spans 19 amino acids. The trim removed 1 base at V and 0 bases at J, leaving 9 bases unmatched. CDR1 is LNHNV and CDR2 is YYDKDF in the germline V gene (reference sequence). The CDR3, as DNA: TGTGCCACCAGCAGAGTAGGAACTAGCGGGGCCCAAGCCAAAAACATTCAGTACTTC. Amino acid sequence: CATSRVGTSGAQAKNIQYF.

The V gene is TRBV24-1, the J gene TRBJ2-2; D not certain. The CDR3 has 12 residues. The germline V and J ends were trimmed by 5 bases and 7 bases, with 7 bases remaining between them. Per the germline V gene, CDR1 is KGHDR and CDR2 is SFDVKD. CDR3: CATSGLIGELFF. The DNA for the CDR3 is TGTGCCACCAGTGGGCTTATCGGGGAGCTGTTTTTT.

The CDR3 DNA reads TGTGCCAGCAGAAAAGAGGATTTGGCCGTTAACGGCGGAAAACTGTTTTTT. Translation: CASRKEDLAVNGGKLFF. The J gene is TRBJ1-4, the V gene TRBV21-1. TRBV21-1 is a recognized pseudogene. The CDR3 has 17 amino acids.

The V gene is TRBV13, the J gene TRBJ2-3; D perhaps matches TRBD2 (5 bases). This CDR3 has 13 residues. Trimming stripped 0 bases from V and 6 bases from J, with 7 bases between. The germline V gene encodes CDR1 PRHDT and CDR2 FYEKMQ (reference sequence). DNA for the CDR3: TGTGCCAGCAGCTTAGGCCGGAGGGATACGCAGTATTTT. It specifies CASSLGRRDTQYF. Combining the CDR3 with reference TRBV13 and TRBJ2-3 gives the whole variable domain AAGVIQSPRHLIKEKRETATLKCYPIPRHDTVYWYQQGPGQDPQFLISFYEKMQSDKGSIPDRFSAQQFSDYHSELNMSSLELGDSALYFCASSLGRRDTQYFGPGTRLTVL.

V and J are TRBV28 and TRBJ1-2; possible D gene TRBD1, 6 bases. V lost 3 bases and J 0 bases, leaving 14 bases between the germline ends. CDR1 and CDR2 (germline): MDHEN, SYDVKM. This CDR3 has 16 residues. Written as DNA, the CDR3 is TGTGCCAGCAGTTTGCGGGGGGCTGGCACTAACTATGGCTACACCTTC. Protein: CASSLRGAGTNYGYTF.

The rearrangement links TRBV27 to TRBJ1-1, with 8 bases identical to TRBD1. This CDR3 contains 13 residues. The germline gives CDR1 MNHEY, CDR2 SMNVEV (reference sequence). The J segment lost 5 bases and the V segment lost 3 bases, leaving 2 bases of the junction unmatched. The CDR3 loop reads CASSFRGQTEAFF. CDR3 bases: TGTGCCAGCAGTTTCAGGGGGCAGACTGAAGCTTTCTTT.

The chain joins TRBV19 to TRBJ1-5; 7 bases map to TRBD1. Germline trimming cut 6 bases from V and 6 bases from J; bases unmatched to any gene: 11. The germline CDR1 and CDR2 sequences are LNHDA and SQIVND (reference sequence). There are 15 residues in the CDR3. CDR3 DNA: TGTGCCAGTAGAGCCGCGACAGGGTATACTCAGCCCCAGCATTTT. Translated: CASRAATGYTQPQHF. The full variable domain, its missing parts supplied by reference TRBV19 and TRBJ1-5, is DGGITQSPKYLFRKEGQNVTLSCEQNLNHDAMYWYRQDPGQGLRLIYYSQIVNDFQKGDIAEGYSVSREKKESFPLTVTSAQKNPTAFYLCASRAATGYTQPQHFGDGTRLSIL.

V usage is TRBV19 and J usage is TRBJ1-5; the D is unclear. Germline V gives CDR1 LNHDA, CDR2 SQIVND (reference sequence). Between the trimmed V and J ends, which lost 5 bases and 0 bases, there was a span of 8 bases. The CDR3 is made up of 14 amino acids. This chain's CDR3 is CASSGQYSNQPQHF. For the CDR3, the DNA is TGTGCCAGTAGTGGTCAGTATAGCAATCAGCCCCAGCATTTT.

The chain uses TRBV2 and TRBJ2-7, with 9 nucleotides matching TRBD1. V was pared by 5 bases and J by 6 bases, with 8 bases of the junction left unmatched. The CDR3 length is 14 residues. The germline V gene encodes CDR1 SNHLY and CDR2 FYNNEI. The DNA of the CDR3 is TGTGCCAGCAGTTTAAGGACAGGGGCGGCCGAGCAGTACTTC. Protein sequence: CASSLRTGAAEQYF.

The chain carries TRBV29-1 and TRBJ2-7, with 7 bases identical to TRBD2. Per the germline V gene, CDR1 is SQVTM and CDR2 is ANQGSEA. This CDR3 region has 13 residues. Trimming took 4 bases from V and 0 from J; bases not matched to a gene: 3. This CDR3 reads CSVGGDYSYEQYF. As DNA, the CDR3 is TGCAGCGTTGGTGGGGACTACTCCTACGAGCAGTACTTC.

The chain joins TRBV5-3 to TRBJ2-7, with a tentative D call TRBD2 (6 bases). TRBV5-3 is marked as an open reading frame, function uncertain. This CDR3 contains 13 residues. V lost 0 bases and J 10 bases, leaving 14 bases between the germline ends. CDR3 in amino acids: CARSLGIAENQYF. CDR3 DNA sequence: TGTGCCAGAAGCTTGGGCATAGCGGAGAATCAGTACTTC.

The DNA of the CDR3 is TGTGCCAGTAGTACGACAGGGAAAGGGGCCCTCACAGATACGCAGTATTTT. Amino acids: CASSTTGKGALTDTQYF. The chain joins TRBV19 to TRBJ2-3, with 7 bases matching TRBD1. This CDR3 is built from 17 residues. J was trimmed by 2 bases and V by 4 bases; bases with no gene match: 12. Germline lookup yields CDR1 LNHDA and CDR2 SQIVND (reference sequence).

The chain joins TRBV9 to TRBJ2-3; 7 bases line up with TRBD1. In germline, CDR1 is SGDLS, CDR2 YYNGEE. The CDR3 has 18 amino acids. After removal of 1 base from V and 0 bases from J, the junction contained 11 bases not matched to a gene. CDR3 amino acids: CASSVRNGGQTSTDTQYF. The CDR3 region has the DNA TGTGCCAGCAGCGTACGGAATGGGGGACAGACTAGCACAGATACGCAGTATTTT. The variable domain in full, completed from reference TRBV9 and TRBJ2-3, reads DSGVTQTPKHLITATGQRVTLRCSPRSGDLSVYWYQQSLDQGLQFLIQYYNGEERAKGNILERFSAQQFPDLHSELNLSSLELGDSALYFCASSVRNGGQTSTDTQYFGPGTRLTVL.

The CDR3 loop reads CASSRQGSGYTF. The CDR3, as DNA: TGTGCCAGCAGCCGGCAGGGCTCTGGCTACACCTTC. The chain is built from TRBV27 and TRBJ1-2, with a tentative D call TRBD1 (5 bases). This CDR3 is built from 12 residues. Looked up from germline, CDR1 is MNHEY and CDR2 is SMNVEV (reference sequence). The ends were cut back, 6 bases at V and 7 bases at J, with 12 bases in the middle.